These T cell receptor beta chains were read from a single sample in a study of cytomegalovirus exposure and HLA in healthy donors. TCRdb keeps only in-frame clones here, not all; method: immunoSEQ multiplex PCR. The sample consists of 70,000 to 100,000 clones, 75% to 85% of them appearing once. The sequenced material came from PBMCs. These receptors were collected from a man aged 50 or older in good health and CMV-seropositive. Each CDR3 is given with its conserved first and last residue. A D gene is named only where the DNA matches it firmly. Part of the rows lack a size; the others show once, few, many or a class for expanded clones.

J: TRBJ1-3; V: TRBV30; size: -; D: TRBD1; CDR3: CAWSTGTGGVGNTIYF; DNA: TGTGCCTGGAGTACCGGGACAGGGGGCGTTGGAAACACCATATATTTT
J: TRBJ2-7; V: TRBV23-1; size: -; D: TRBD2; CDR3: CASSQSPGRTSGDYEQYF; DNA: TGCGCCAGCAGTCAATCGCCCGGGAGAACTAGCGGGGACTACGAGCAGTACTTC
J: TRBJ2-1; V: TRBV9; size: -; D: TRBD2; CDR3: CASSGRSGREVEQFF; DNA: TGTGCCAGCAGCGGCCGTAGCGGGAGGGAGGTTGAGCAGTTCTTC
J: TRBJ2-5; V: TRBV5-4; size: -; D: -; CDR3: CASSLEGAGETQYF; DNA: TGTGCCAGCAGCTTGGAAGGGGCCGGGGAGACCCAGTACTTC
J: TRBJ2-1; V: TRBV18; size: -; D: -; CDR3: CASSPGGSSQYEQFF; DNA: TGTGCCAGCTCACCTGGAGGGTCGTCACAGTATGAGCAGTTCTTC
J: TRBJ1-6; V: TRBV25-1; size: once; D: TRBD1; CDR3: CASSIAQGANSPLHF; DNA: TGTGCCAGCAGTATAGCACAGGGGGCGAATTCACCCCTCCACTTT
J: TRBJ2-7; V: TRBV6-5; size: few; D: -; CDR3: CASSYAGPPYEQYF; DNA: TGTGCCAGCAGTTACGCGGGCCCCCCCTACGAGCAGTACTTC
J: TRBJ1-2; V: TRBV10-3; size: -; D: -; CDR3: CAISDGGVGYTF; DNA: TGTGCCATCAGTGACGGGGGGGTTGGCTACACCTTC
J: TRBJ2-7; V: TRBV6-6; size: -; D: TRBD1; CDR3: CASSRDRDYEQYF; DNA: TGTGCCAGCAGTAGGGACAGGGACTACGAGCAGTACTTC
J: TRBJ2-7; V: TRBV7-2; size: -; D: TRBD2; CDR3: CASSLVSASGRAYEQYF; DNA: TGTGCCAGCAGCTTAGTTTCGGCTAGCGGGAGGGCCTACGAGCAGTACTTC
J: TRBJ2-1; V: TRBV13; size: -; D: TRBD2; CDR3: CASSPGTFRTSGPNEQFF; DNA: TGTGCCAGCAGCCCCGGGACATTCCGGACTAGCGGGCCGAATGAGCAGTTCTTC
J: TRBJ2-7; V: TRBV4-2; size: few; D: TRBD2; CDR3: CASSQEIGTSGREQYF; DNA: TGTGCCAGCAGCCAAGAAATAGGGACTAGCGGGAGGGAGCAGTACTTC
J: TRBJ2-3; V: TRBV18; size: -; D: TRBD1; CDR3: CASSPRQGEDTQYF; DNA: TGTGCCAGCTCACCGAGACAGGGGGAAGATACGCAGTATTTT
J: TRBJ2-5; V: TRBV11-1; size: -; D: -; CDR3: CASSQGVGDRGKQYF; DNA: TGTGCCAGCAGCCAAGGCGTGGGAGATCGGGGGAAGCAGTACTTC
J: TRBJ2-7; V: TRBV30; size: -; D: TRBD1; CDR3: CAWSTRQGWSEQYF; DNA: TGTGCCTGGAGTACCCGACAGGGTTGGTCCGAGCAGTACTTC
J: TRBJ2-7; V: TRBV19; size: few; D: -; CDR3: CASSIGREGEQYF; DNA: TGTGCCAGTAGTATTGGTCGAGAGGGAGAGCAGTACTTC
J: TRBJ2-5; V: TRBV5-1; size: few; D: TRBD2; CDR3: CASSSPEAGHIQETQYF; DNA: TGCGCCAGCAGCTCACCCGAAGCGGGGCACATCCAAGAGACCCAGTACTTC
J: TRBJ1-2; V: TRBV9; size: -; D: -; CDR3: CASSVGGGYGYTF; DNA: TGTGCCAGCAGCGTAGGGGGGGGCTATGGCTACACCTTC
J: TRBJ1-1; V: TRBV7-2; size: -; D: -; CDR3: CASSQVLQQNTEAFF; DNA: TGTGCCAGCAGCCAAGTTTTACAGCAGAACACTGAAGCTTTCTTT
J: TRBJ1-5; V: TRBV2; size: -; D: TRBD1; CDR3: CASTGQVSNQPQHF; DNA: TGTGCCAGTACGGGACAGGTTAGCAATCAGCCCCAGCATTTT
J: TRBJ2-1; V: TRBV11-2; size: -; D: -; CDR3: CASSLNRGNEQFF; DNA: TGTGCCAGCAGCTTAAACCGGGGCAATGAGCAGTTCTTC
J: TRBJ2-7; V: TRBV6-1; size: -; D: -; CDR3: CASSREPRYEQYF; DNA: TGTGCCAGCAGTAGGGAGCCGAGATACGAGCAGTACTTC
J: TRBJ2-2; V: TRBV19; size: -; D: TRBD1; CDR3: CASSLRQGETGELFF; DNA: TGTGCCAGTAGTTTACGACAGGGCGAGACCGGGGAGCTGTTTTTT
J: TRBJ2-7; V: TRBV25-1; size: -; D: TRBD1; CDR3: CASTRTGYEQYF; DNA: TGTGCCAGCACCCGGACAGGCTACGAGCAGTACTTC
J: TRBJ1-4; V: TRBV7-9; size: once; D: TRBD1; CDR3: CASSLHRGAEKLFF; DNA: TGTGCCAGCAGCTTACACAGGGGAGCTGAAAAACTGTTTTTT
J: TRBJ1-5; V: TRBV5-3; size: once; D: -; CDR3: CARSAERPGQPQHF; DNA: TGTGCCAGAAGCGCTGAGCGTCCGGGGCAGCCCCAGCATTTT
J: TRBJ2-1; V: TRBV7-9; size: -; D: TRBD2; CDR3: CASSFRGSANIAFF; DNA: TGTGCCAGCAGCTTCCGCGGGAGTGCCAATATTGCGTTCTTC
J: TRBJ1-1; V: TRBV15; size: -; D: -; CDR3: CATTEQNYLGSRRSEAFF; DNA: TGTGCCACCACCGAGCAGAACTATTTAGGGAGCCGCAGGAGTGAAGCTTTCTTT
J: TRBJ2-2; V: TRBV7-7; size: -; D: TRBD1; CDR3: CASSFRTGNTGELFF; DNA: TGTGCCAGCAGCTTTAGGACAGGGAACACCGGGGAGCTGTTTTTT
J: TRBJ1-4; V: TRBV2; size: -; D: TRBD1; CDR3: CASSEQGAGEKLFF; DNA: TGTGCCAGCAGTGAACAGGGGGCGGGTGAAAAACTGTTTTTT
J: TRBJ2-1; V: TRBV30; size: -; D: TRBD1; CDR3: CAWSGQGTAVDEQFF; DNA: TGTGCCTGGAGTGGACAGGGTACCGCGGTGGATGAGCAGTTCTTC
J: TRBJ2-2; V: TRBV7-3; size: few; D: TRBD1; CDR3: CASSPRGLPGELFF; DNA: TGTGCCAGCAGCCCCAGGGGGCTTCCCGGGGAGCTGTTTTTT
J: TRBJ2-1; V: TRBV29-1; size: -; D: -; CDR3: CSVARYNEQFF; DNA: TGCAGCGTTGCGAGATACAATGAGCAGTTCTTC
J: TRBJ2-7; V: TRBV11-1; size: -; D: TRBD1; CDR3: CASSLAAGGTYEQYF; DNA: TGTGCCAGCAGCTTAGCGGCAGGGGGAACCTACGAGCAGTACTTC
J: TRBJ1-2; V: TRBV7-9; size: -; D: -; CDR3: CSSSLVEEPTF; DNA: TGTTCCAGCAGCTTAGTAGAGGAACCCACCTTC
J: TRBJ1-4; V: TRBV6-1; size: -; D: -; CDR3: CASRDNHPNEKLFF; DNA: TGTGCCAGCAGGGACAACCACCCTAATGAAAAACTGTTTTTT
J: TRBJ2-2; V: TRBV6-5; size: few; D: -; CDR3: CASSYSETNTGELFF; DNA: TGTGCCAGCAGTTACTCGGAGACCAACACCGGGGAGCTGTTTTTT
J: TRBJ1-2; V: TRBV19; size: -; D: -; CDR3: CASTPVARNPWGYTF; DNA: TGTGCCAGTACCCCCGTCGCTAGGAACCCTTGGGGCTACACCTTC
J: TRBJ2-7; V: TRBV10-3; size: -; D: -; CDR3: CVIKQKAAYEQYF; DNA: TGTGTTATCAAGCAGAAGGCGGCATACGAGCAGTACTTC
J: TRBJ1-6; V: TRBV5-1; size: few; D: -; CDR3: CASSLSRPSNSPLHF; DNA: TGCGCCAGCAGCTTGTCCCGTCCCTCGAATTCACCCCTCCACTTT
J: TRBJ1-1; V: TRBV7-2; size: -; D: TRBD1; CDR3: CASSLDGPGGTEAFF; DNA: TGTGCCAGCAGCTTAGACGGGCCAGGGGGGACTGAAGCTTTCTTT
J: TRBJ2-7; V: TRBV25-1; size: -; D: -; CDR3: CASSGTTGTYEQYF; DNA: TGTGCCAGCAGTGGGACGACGGGGACCTACGAGCAGTACTTC